These 25 T cell receptor beta chains were sequenced from one sample in a study of CD8+ T cells in alopecia areata. The authors extracted RNA and reverse transcribed it into cDNA as the sequencing template. The data were produced by immunoSEQ multiplex PCR, yet TCRdb's version contains in-frame clones alone and is incomplete. The table lists 90,000 or so clones, 44% of them singletons. Treatment here: oral pan-JAK inhibitor, 5-10 mg twice daily. The source was CD8+ T cells sorted from blood, collected at week 24, from a patient treated with tofacitinib. All receptors come from a human donor with alopecia areata.

This clone was observed once. V is TRBV7-8 and J is TRBJ2-7; D possibly corresponds to TRBD1 (6 bases). The CDR3 has 15 amino acids. Germline lookup yields CDR1 SGHVS and CDR2 FQNEAQ. V lost 1 base and J lost 3, with 13 bases in between. CDR3 bases: TGTGCCAGCAGCTTAGGCCGAGGCAGGGGCTACGAGCAGTACTTC. Protein product: CASSLGRGRGYEQYF.

The DNA for the CDR3 is TGCGCCAGCACCCTGAGCCCGGGGGAAGCCTACGAGCAGTACTTC. Protein sequence: CASTLSPGEAYEQYF. This chain joins TRBV5-1 and TRBJ2-7; maybe TRBD2 (6 bases). The CDR3 has 15 residues. V was cut by 6 bases and J by 2 bases, with 18 bases left in between. Germline V gives CDR1 SGHRS, CDR2 YFSETQ.

In nucleotides, the CDR3 is TGCAGCCTCCTGGGGGGTAGCACAGATACGCAGTATTTT. Amino acid sequence: CSLLGGSTDTQYF. The chain combines TRBV29-1 with TRBJ2-3; D may be TRBD2 (6 bases). The germline gives CDR1 SQVTM, CDR2 ANQGSEA. This CDR3 has 13 residues. Trimming pared 8 bases from V and 0 bases from J, leaving 12 bases between.

This sequence joins TRBV15 and TRBJ2-1; tentatively, D is TRBD2 (5 bases). Trimming removed 5 bases at V and 10 bases at J, with 15 bases between. This CDR3 contains 13 residues. CDR1 is LNHNV and CDR2 is YYDKDF in the germline V gene (reference sequence). CDR3 in DNA: TGTGCCACCAGCGGGGAGTTGGTCGCGGAGCAGTTCTTC. It yields the protein CATSGELVAEQFF. Full variable domain (missing parts from reference TRBV15 and TRBJ2-1): DAMVIQNPRYQVTQFGKPVTLSCSQTLNHNVMYWYQQKSSQAPKLLFHYYDKDFNNEADTPDNFQSRRPNTSFCFLDIRSPGLGDTAMYLCATSGELVAEQFFGPGTRLTVL.

The sample holds a few counts of this clone. The CDR3 reads CSTRQGLGEQYF. CDR3 bases: TGCAGCACTAGACAGGGTCTGGGCGAGCAGTACTTC. This chain uses TRBV29-1 with TRBJ2-7, with 7 bases aligning to TRBD1. Germline-derived CDR1 and CDR2 are SQVTM and ANQGSEA. This CDR3 region has 12 residues. V lost 8 bases to trimming and J lost 6 bases; unmatched junction nucleotides: 10.

The count of this clone is one. This CDR3 is CASSSGQATNYGYTF. The CDR3 DNA sequence: TGTGCCAGCAGCAGCGGACAAGCCACGAACTATGGCTACACCTTC. The V call is TRBV7-8, the J call TRBJ1-2; D possibly corresponds to TRBD1 (5 bases). Trimming took 5 bases from V and 2 from J, leaving 15 bases between them. The CDR3 length is 15 residues. Looked up from germline, CDR1 is SGHVS and CDR2 is FQNEAQ. Combining the CDR3 with reference TRBV7-8 and TRBJ1-2 gives the whole variable domain GAGVSQSPRYKVAKRGQDVALRCDPISGHVSLFWYQQALGQGPEFLTYFQNEAQLDKSGLPSDRFFAERPEGSVSTLKIQRTQQEDSAVYLCASSSGQATNYGYTFGSGTRLTVV.

The CDR3 region is CASSYRDRVGETQYF. The CDR3, as DNA: TGTGCCAGCAGTTACCGGGACAGGGTGGGGGAGACCCAGTACTTC. The V gene is TRBV6-5, the J gene TRBJ2-5, with TRBD1 identical over 9 bases. V lost 2 bases to trimming and J lost 5 bases; unmatched junction nucleotides: 6. The germline CDR1 and CDR2 sequences are MNHEY and SVGAGI. The CDR3 runs 15 residues.

The chain combines TRBV13 with TRBJ1-1, with D uncertain. The CDR3 runs 13 residues. V was pared by 5 bases and J by 6 bases, with 13 bases between. In germline, CDR1 is PRHDT, CDR2 FYEKMQ (reference sequence). The CDR3 DNA reads as TGTGCCAGCAGCGACAACCTAGGACCTGAAGCTTTCTTT. Protein sequence: CASSDNLGPEAFF.

The rearrangement uses TRBV29-1 and TRBJ2-7, with no clear D. Trimming cost V 1 base and J 3 bases, with 10 bases left between them. The CDR3 runs 13 residues. CDR1 is SQVTM and CDR2 is ANQGSEA in the germline V gene. CDR3 sequence: CSVEVYGSYEQYF. The CDR3 nucleotides read TGCAGCGTTGAAGTTTACGGCAGCTACGAGCAGTACTTC.

The chain uses TRBV2 and TRBJ2-1; no definite D call. CDR3 length equals 17 residues. Germline assignment: CDR1 SNHLY and CDR2 FYNNEI. V was cut by 5 bases and J by 10 bases, with 27 bases left in between. CDR3 sequence: CASSPPWLGMNGGEQFF. In DNA, the CDR3 is TGTGCCAGCAGTCCACCCTGGCTAGGGATGAATGGTGGGGAGCAGTTCTTC.

The sample holds a few counts of this clone. The chain is built from TRBV29-1 and TRBJ2-5, with 10 bases lining up with TRBD2. The CDR3 consists of 14 residues. Germline-derived CDR1 and CDR2 are SQVTM and ANQGSEA. With V trimmed by 5 bases and J by 7 bases, 10 bases remained unmatched. Here the CDR3 reads CSVLSGRPPGTQYF. The CDR3 region has the DNA TGCAGCGTTCTTAGCGGGAGGCCACCAGGGACCCAGTACTTC.

This clone was observed a few times. The V gene is TRBV7-9, the J gene TRBJ2-1, with D unclear. In germline, CDR1 is SEHNR, CDR2 FQNEAQ (reference sequence). V was shortened by 3 bases and J by 6 bases, with 6 bases between the two germline ends. This CDR3 comprises 12 residues. The CDR3 region has the DNA TGTGCCAGCAGCTTGGGCAGCAATGAGCAGTTCTTC. This gives the protein CASSLGSNEQFF.

V and J are TRBV6-6 and TRBJ1-2; no firm D call. Per the germline V gene, CDR1 is MNHNY and CDR2 is SVGAGI (reference sequence). The CDR3 consists of 16 residues. Trimming left V 0 bases short and J 2 bases short, with 13 bases between. CDR3 loop: CASSYSRTGGNYGYTF. For the CDR3, the DNA is TGTGCCAGCAGTTACTCGAGGACTGGAGGGAACTATGGCTACACCTTC.

This sequence joins TRBV27 and TRBJ2-3; D might be TRBD2 (6 bases). V lost 3 bases to trimming and J lost 2 bases, with 12 bases between them. CDR3 length: 15 residues. Germline V lookup: CDR1 MNHEY, CDR2 SMNVEV (reference sequence). The CDR3 loop is CASSLGGIPTDTQYF. The CDR3 DNA reads TGTGCCAGCAGTTTGGGCGGGATCCCCACAGATACGCAGTATTTT.

The chain couples TRBV2 to TRBJ2-1; 8 bases agree with TRBD2. Germline-derived CDR1 and CDR2 are SNHLY and FYNNEI. The length of the CDR3 is 15 residues. Unmatched junction bases numbered 6, after V lost 6 bases and J lost 2 bases. The CDR3 reads CASSGAGVTYNEQFF. The DNA of the CDR3 is TGTGCCAGCAGCGGAGCGGGGGTTACCTACAATGAGCAGTTCTTC.

The chain uses TRBV9 and TRBJ2-7; 8 nucleotides line up with TRBD1. Germline V gene data show CDR1 as SGDLS and CDR2 as YYNGEE. The junction had 8 bases not matched to a gene; V was cut back by 3 bases and J by 3 bases. This CDR3 has 15 amino acids. The CDR3 sequence: CASSGPGQGGYEQYF. The DNA for the CDR3 is TGTGCCAGCAGCGGACCCGGACAGGGAGGCTACGAGCAGTACTTC.

The rearrangement links TRBV10-3 to TRBJ2-7, with unresolved D. CDR3 length equals 13 residues. The V and J ends lost 0 bases and 3 bases respectively, with 6 bases between them. Per the germline V gene, CDR1 is ENHRY and CDR2 is SYGVKD. This chain's CDR3 is CAISESGYYEQYF. CDR3 bases: TGTGCCATCAGTGAGTCAGGGTACTACGAGCAGTACTTC.

The chain recombines TRBV7-9 with TRBJ2-7; tentatively, D is TRBD1 (6 bases). Germline V gene lookup returns CDR1 SEHNR and CDR2 FQNEAQ (reference sequence). CDR3 length: 15 residues. V lost 0 bases to trimming and J lost 3 bases, with 12 bases between them. The CDR3 loop is CASSLAEGGIYEQYF. The CDR3, as DNA: TGTGCCAGCAGCTTAGCAGAAGGGGGTATCTACGAGCAGTACTTC.

The chain combines TRBV7-2 with TRBJ2-7, with a tentative D call TRBD2 (5 bases). Germline CDR1 SGHTA, CDR2 FQGNSA. This CDR3 has 14 residues. V was clipped by 8 bases and J by 2 bases, with 16 bases between them. This CDR3 is CASCVEGLTYEQYF. As DNA, the CDR3 is TGTGCCAGCTGCGTAGAGGGCCTTACCTACGAGCAGTACTTC.

The rearrangement links TRBV9 to TRBJ2-1; D possibly uses TRBD1 or TRBD2 (6 bases each). The V end lost 0 bases, the J end lost 3 bases, and 13 bases lay between the germline ends. The CDR3 is 16 amino acids. Germline V CDR1 and CDR2: SGDLS, YYNGEE. The CDR3 here is CASSVEGGGGYNEQFF. CDR3 nucleotides: TGTGCCAGCAGCGTAGAGGGGGGAGGAGGCTACAATGAGCAGTTCTTC.

There are a few counts of this clone. The rearrangement links TRBV29-1 to TRBJ1-2; D gene unclear. Deletions cut 7 bases from V and 7 bases from J, with 19 bases between. CDR1 and CDR2 from the germline V gene are SQVTM and ANQGSEA. The CDR3 length is 13 residues. The CDR3 reads CSGDLMDPSGYTF. The CDR3 nucleotides are TGCAGCGGAGATTTGATGGACCCTAGTGGCTACACCTTC.

This clone was found a few times. The DNA of the CDR3 is TGCAGCGTTGAGAGAGGGTCCACAGATACGCAGTATTTT. Protein sequence: CSVERGSTDTQYF. The chain has TRBV29-1 and TRBJ2-3; TRBD2 is a possible D gene (5 bases). The V and J ends lost 3 bases and 2 bases respectively, with 9 bases between them. This CDR3 spans 13 amino acids. Germline V gene data show CDR1 as SQVTM and CDR2 as ANQGSEA.

V usage is TRBV29-1 and J usage is TRBJ2-5; 7 bases agree with TRBD1. The germline gives CDR1 SQVTM, CDR2 ANQGSEA. CDR3 length: 12 residues. The V gene end was trimmed by 6 bases and the J gene end by 5 bases; junction bases not matched to a gene: 6. CDR3 nucleotide sequence: TGCAGCGTGACAAGGGGGCTGGAGACCCAGTACTTC. Translation: CSVTRGLETQYF.

This sequence joins TRBV5-1 and TRBJ2-3, with TRBD2 matching over 10 bases. V was pared by 2 bases and J by 1 base, with 10 bases of the junction left unmatched. CDR3 length: 18 amino acids. In germline, CDR1 is SGHRS, CDR2 YFSETQ. The CDR3 DNA sequence: TGCGCCAGCAGCTTTGCACTTCCCGGGACTAGCGGCACAGATACGCAGTATTTT. Its translation: CASSFALPGTSGTDTQYF.

The rearrangement links TRBV4-1 to TRBJ2-7; D may be TRBD1 or TRBD2 (5 bases each). Germline CDR1 and CDR2: MGHRA and YSYEKL. This CDR3 comprises 14 residues. V shed 3 bases and J shed 1 base, with 10 bases lying between them. The CDR3: CASSQGPGSYEQYF. CDR3 bases: TGCGCCAGCAGCCAGGGACCGGGTTCCTACGAGCAGTACTTC.